This T cell receptor beta chain was sequenced in a study of T cell repertoires in cytomegalovirus infection (dated by TCRdb to the late 2010s). About the study as a whole: Recently identified HLA-C-restricted CMV epitopes, whose presentation resists viral immunomodulation, were targeted by peptide stimulations together with well-studied HLA-B-restricted epitopes. Donor HLA type was relevant to the analysis, as public TCR beta signatures indicated carriage of CMV infection together with the matching HLA type. Broad study findings and their caveats: In both this cohort and an independent roughly 400-donor cohort, the cumulative frequency of public TCR beta family members distinguished carriers of CMV infection plus the relevant HLA type. The ex vivo response was dominated by HLA-C-restricted CMV-specific TCR beta clonotypes, which also provided the single most frequent clonotype in two of eight donors.

These reads were obtained on an Illumina HiSeq 1500. TCRdb redid the processing of the public reads, applying fastp at Q25 and MiXCR, and retained in-frame beta chains. CDR3 protein duplicates are merged, each entry listing the most common genes and DNA. The sample table lists some 800,000 distinct CDR3 sequences, 25% to 35% of them with a count of one. Of the sample, around 13% is held by the ten largest clones. The treatment or condition label, read with the paper, signifies: in vitro stimulation with specific CMV peptide epitopes to enrich CMV-specific T cells. The germline V gene (reference sequence) sets CDR1 to SEHNR and CDR2 to FQNEAQ. V is reduced by 8 bases and J by 4 bases, leaving a spacing of 14 bases between them. There are 13 amino acids in the CDR3, from cysteine to phenylalanine inclusive. Just the 39-base CDR3 DNA is kept, in frame starting at base 1. This clonotype came up a few times. Its antigen has not been determined. The input lacks base qualities; no much larger clone sits a single base away.

This TCR derives from a human donor in good health (CMV status not recorded). Some clones in this sample may be carry-over from other donors' samples. The source material was cultured CD8+ T cells from PBMCs, sampled from culture after CMV antigen stimulation. The chain employs TRBV7-9 and TRBJ1-1; tentative D gene TRBD1, with 5 bases matching. The bases are TGTGCCAGCCTTGAGGGGCGGGTCACTGAAGCTTTCTTT. Its protein product is CASLEGRVTEAFF.